These 6 T cell receptor beta chains came from one sample sequenced in a study of post-analysis software for immune sequencing data. Whole-study findings and limits: About five TRBV segments were more frequent in patients than controls; TRBV5-6, TRBV5-1 and TRBV20-1 belonged to this group.

No antigen has been assigned to these receptors. Built from TCR beta cDNA, the libraries had unique molecular identifiers in them. Via MiXCR, TCRdb re-called the PCR reads, giving one row per CDR3 protein. Of around 440,000 distinct CDR3 sequences in the sample, approximately 46% are singletons; the top ten hold 9% to 13%. The specimen sequenced was blood. The origin of the receptors is a girl between 10 and 17 years old with multiple sclerosis.

V is TRBV20-1 and J is TRBJ2-3, with unresolved D. Germline assignment: CDR1 DFQATT and CDR2 SNEGSKA (reference sequence). Trimming stripped 3 bases from V and 0 bases from J, with 13 bases between. The CDR3 runs to 15 residues. In nucleotides, the CDR3 is TGCAGTGCTAGGGATGGCGGAGTAAGCACAGATACGCAGTATTTT. The encoded protein is CSARDGGVSTDTQYF.

This chain connects TRBV20-1 to TRBJ2-2; no clear D gene. With 2 bases removed from V and 5 bases from J, the gap between germline ends came to 6 bases. Germline values: CDR1 DFQATT, CDR2 SNEGSKA (reference sequence). The CDR3 sequence is 12 residues long. The CDR3, as DNA: TGCAGTGCTAGAAGGAGTACCGGGGAGCTGTTTTTT. This gives the protein CSARRSTGELFF.

V is TRBV10-3 and J is TRBJ2-1, with a weak D call TRBD2 (5 bases). Trimming removed 10 bases at V and 8 bases at J, with 18 bases between. CDR3 length: 13 residues. Germline values: CDR1 ENHRY, CDR2 SYGVKD. In DNA form, the CDR3 reads TGTGCCACCGGACTTTCTTTTGAGGATGAGCAGTTCTTC. Residues: CATGLSFEDEQFF.

This chain uses TRBV15 with TRBJ2-5, with TRBD1 matching over 10 bases. The CDR3 runs 14 residues. Trimming at V came to 6 bases and at J to 5 bases, leaving 6 bases not matched to a gene. From germline, CDR1 is LNHNV and CDR2 YYDKDF (reference sequence). The CDR3 sequence: CATSPTGGSETQYF. CDR3 nucleotide sequence: TGTGCCACCAGTCCGACAGGGGGCTCGGAGACCCAGTACTTC.

The chain combines TRBV15 with TRBJ2-4, with 9 bases lining up with TRBD2. The J call may be faulty, since TRBJ2-7 better matches the DNA end. The CDR3 sequence is 13 residues long. Germline V gene lookup returns CDR1 LNHNV and CDR2 YYDKDF (reference sequence). In nucleotides, the CDR3 is TGTGCCACCAGCGCTAGCGGGACCTACGAGCAGTACTTC. Its protein is CATSASGTYEQYF.

The CDR3 is CASSSGLGCNEQFF. DNA of the CDR3: TGTGCCAGCAGCTCGGGACTAGGGTGTAATGAGCAGTTCTTC. The gene calls are TRBV9 and TRBJ2-1; 8 nucleotides align to TRBD2. Germline V lookup: CDR1 SGDLS, CDR2 YYNGEE. Germline trimming cut 4 bases from V and 7 bases from J; bases unmatched to any gene: 7. The CDR3 extends over 14 amino acids.